The rows below give T cell receptor beta chains drawn from one sample of a study of blood T cell repertoires in COVID-19. Method: immunoSEQ multiplex PCR; TCRdb's copy keeps in-frame clones and lacks some. The sample shows fewer than 350,000 clones, roughly 90% of them seen only once. The material sequenced was peripheral blood. The receptors derive from a woman younger than 45 with COVID-19, enrolled during active disease. Each CDR3 is given with its conserved first and last residue. The D gene is left open where the match is weak. Size values are once, few and many counts, or a class for expanded clones, and some rows have none.

D gene	V gene	J gene	clone size	CDR3 DNA	CDR3 protein
-	TRBV5-5	TRBJ2-7	-	TGTGCCAGCAGCTTGGAGCGCCTAGCTTGGACCAACTCCTACGAGCAGTACTTC	CASSLERLAWTNSYEQYF
-	TRBV4-1	TRBJ2-7	few	TGCGCCAGCAGCCGACAGGCACGCTCCTACGAGCAGTACTTC	CASSRQARSYEQYF
TRBD1	TRBV6-6	TRBJ2-7	-	TGTGCCAGCGTCAACCGAGGACAGGGGCGCTACTACGAGCAGTACTTC	CASVNRGQGRYYEQYF
-	TRBV11-2	TRBJ1-3	few	TGTGCCAGCAGCTTAGTGCGGGGCCACTCTGGAAACACCATATATTTT	CASSLVRGHSGNTIYF
-	TRBV3-1/TRBV3-2	TRBJ1-2	-	TGTGCCAGCAGCCACTTAGGAGGCTTTAACTATGGCTACACCTTC	CASSHLGGFNYGYTF
-	TRBV7-2	TRBJ2-5	-	TGTGCCAGCAGCCGCCTAACGACTAGCCAAGAGACCCAGTACTTC	CASSRLTTSQETQYF
TRBD1	TRBV7-9	TRBJ1-1	-	TGTGCCAGCAGCTTAGGGAACAGGGGCGCCAAAGCTTTCTTT	CASSLGNRGAKAFF
-	TRBV27	TRBJ2-1	-	TGTGCCAGCAGCACAGCGGCCTACTACAATGAGCAGTTCTTC	CASSTAAYYNEQFF
-	TRBV25-1	TRBJ1-2	-	TGTGCCAGCAGCATGAGGTGGGGGCACTATGGCTACACCTTC	CASSMRWGHYGYTF
TRBD2	TRBV7-9	TRBJ2-3	-	TGTGCGAGCCCGGGCGGGGGGGCATCAGATACGCAGTATTTT	CASPGGGASDTQYF
TRBD1	TRBV15	TRBJ1-3	-	TGTGCCACCAGCAGAGATGGAGGACAGGCGATATTAGGAAACACCATATATTTT	CATSRDGGQAILGNTIYF
-	TRBV3-1/TRBV3-2	TRBJ2-1	-	TGTGCCAGCAGCCTGTGGGGGCTAGGGGTCAATGAGCAGTTCTTC	CASSLWGLGVNEQFF
-	TRBV6-5	TRBJ2-1	-	TGTGCCAGCAGTTTGGAGGAGGGGCCCCCCGGCAATGAGCAGTTCTTC	CASSLEEGPPGNEQFF
-	TRBV5-5	TRBJ1-4	once	TGTGCCAGCAGCTCCCAACTTTATAATGAAAAACTGTTTTTT	CASSSQLYNEKLFF
TRBD1	TRBV5-1	TRBJ2-1	-	TGCGCCAGCAGTGATCCGGGACAGGGATCCTACAATGAGCAGTTCTTC	CASSDPGQGSYNEQFF
-	TRBV5-1	TRBJ2-7	-	TGCGCCAGCAGGGTGGGGGCAGGTCCCTACGAGCAGTACTTC	CASRVGAGPYEQYF
-	TRBV27	TRBJ1-6	-	TGTGCCAGCAGTTTATCGGGGGGGGGTAATTCACCCCTCCACTTT	CASSLSGGGNSPLHF
-	TRBV12-1	TRBJ2-5	-	TGTGCCAGCAGCTTTGCTTGCGGAGAGTACCAAGAGACCCAGTACTTC	CASSFACGEYQETQYF
TRBD1	TRBV18	TRBJ2-2	-	TGTGCCAGCTCGGGACAGGGGGCCACCGGGGAGCTGTTTTTT	CASSGQGATGELFF
-	TRBV29-1	TRBJ1-2	once	TGCAGCGTCCTGCCCGGGTTAGATTATGGCTACACCTTC	CSVLPGLDYGYTF
-	TRBV5-4	TRBJ2-3	-	TGTGCCAGCAGCTTAGCATGGAGTTCTCCAGATACGCAGTATTTT	CASSLAWSSPDTQYF
TRBD2	TRBV28	TRBJ2-3	-	TGTGCCAGCAGTTACGGGGGGGCGGGGACAGATACGCAGTATTTT	CASSYGGAGTDTQYF
-	TRBV27	TRBJ1-2	-	TGTGCCAGCAGTCGATCCTACAGGGACGGCTACACCTTC	CASSRSYRDGYTF
-	TRBV3-1/TRBV3-2	TRBJ2-1	-	TGTGCCAGCTCACCCCACTACACCGGGACAAGGAATGAGCAGTTCTTC	CASSPHYTGTRNEQFF
TRBD1	TRBV7-9	TRBJ1-1	-	TGTGCCAGCAGCTTAGAGGGGGCGCGAGCTTTCTTT	CASSLEGARAFF
TRBD2	TRBV29-1	TRBJ2-7	-	TGCAGCGTTTGGGGAGGGAGCTCCTACGAGCAGTACTTC	CSVWGGSSYEQYF
-	TRBV29-1	TRBJ1-1	few	TGCAGCGCCCTTCGCGGGATGGAAGCTTTCTTT	CSALRGMEAFF
-	TRBV28	TRBJ1-1	-	TGTGCCAGCAGTTTTAGGGGTTCCCCAAACACTGAAGCTTTCTTT	CASSFRGSPNTEAFF
-	TRBV5-4	TRBJ2-1	-	TGTGCCAGCAGCTTGGATATTTCCTACAATGAGCAGTTCTTC	CASSLDISYNEQFF
TRBD2	TRBV6-4	TRBJ2-2	-	TGTGCCACCTGCCTATCGGGGGGGGCTCGCCCTGGGGAGCTGTTTTTT	CATCLSGGARPGELFF
TRBD1	TRBV13	TRBJ2-7	-	TGTGCCAGCAGCCCCCGCCTCCTCCGGGACAGTTCCTACGAGCAGTACTTC	CASSPRLLRDSSYEQYF
TRBD2	TRBV4-1	TRBJ2-3	once	TGCGCCAGCAGCCTCCTGGGGGGGAGCACAGATACGCAGTATTTT	CASSLLGGSTDTQYF
-	TRBV4-1	TRBJ1-5	-	TGCGCCAGCAGCCAAAGAGCGGGCAGCAGCAATCAGCCCCAGCATTTT	CASSQRAGSSNQPQHF
TRBD1	TRBV3-1/TRBV3-2	TRBJ1-4	-	TGTGCCAGCAGCCAGAGCGGGACAGGGAATGAAAAACTGTTTTTT	CASSQSGTGNEKLFF
TRBD2	TRBV20-1	TRBJ2-1	-	TGCAGTGCTAGTCTCTGGCGGGGGTCCCCCACTGAGCAGTTCTTC	CSASLWRGSPTEQFF
-	TRBV2	TRBJ1-6	-	TGTGCCAGCAGTGAAATGTCAGGGGCCGCCAATTCACCCCTCCACTTT	CASSEMSGAANSPLHF
TRBD1	TRBV5-6	TRBJ1-2	-	TGTGCCAGCAGCTTGGCCGGGACAGGGTTTGATGGCTACACCTTC	CASSLAGTGFDGYTF
-	TRBV11-2	TRBJ1-2	-	TGTGCCAGCAGCTTAGAGAGGACAGACTATGGCTACACCTTC	CASSLERTDYGYTF
TRBD1	TRBV7-2	TRBJ1-2	-	TGTGCCAGCAGCTTCAGGGACAGGGTTGGCTACACCTTC	CASSFRDRVGYTF
TRBD1	TRBV27	TRBJ2-7	-	TGTGCCAGCAGTTATACGGGGACAGCAAACGAGCAGTACTTC	CASSYTGTANEQYF
-	TRBV5-1	TRBJ2-7	large	TGCGCCAGCAGCTTGGTAGGGGGCTACGAGCAGTACTTC	CASSLVGGYEQYF
-	TRBV6-6	TRBJ2-7	once	TGTGCCAGCAGTTACTCGATCGGCCGGGGCTCCTACGAGCAGTACTTC	CASSYSIGRGSYEQYF
TRBD2	TRBV3-1/TRBV3-2	TRBJ2-1	-	TGTGCCAGCAGCCCAAGGACTAGCGGGGTTTTCGATGAGCAGTTCTTC	CASSPRTSGVFDEQFF
TRBD2	TRBV7-2	TRBJ2-3	-	TGTGCCAGCAGCTGGGCTAGCGGGGGTACAGATACGCAGTATTTT	CASSWASGGTDTQYF
TRBD2	TRBV30	TRBJ2-3	once	TGTGCCTGGATAGCGGGGGACACAGATACGCAGTATTTT	CAWIAGDTDTQYF
-	TRBV18	TRBJ1-1	-	TGTGCCAGCTCGGAGGGAGGTGGAACTGAAGCTTTCTTT	CASSEGGGTEAFF
-	TRBV7-6	TRBJ1-1	-	TGTGCCAGCAGCCAGATACAGATAAAAGTGGCTGAAGCTTTCTTT	CASSQIQIKVAEAFF
TRBD1	TRBV7-9	TRBJ1-2	-	TGTGCCAGCAGCCCGACAGGGGACTATGGCTACACCTTC	CASSPTGDYGYTF
TRBD1	TRBV3-1/TRBV3-2	TRBJ1-1	-	TGTGCCAGCAGCCGACGGCCCGGGACAGGGGGTTTCTGGTTTAGGAACACTGAAGCTTTCTTT	CASSRRPGTGGFWFRNTEAFF
-	TRBV27	TRBJ1-1	-	TGTGCCAGCAGCCAATTCGGTACTGAAGCTTTCTTT	CASSQFGTEAFF
TRBD1	TRBV9	TRBJ2-7	-	TGTGCCAGCAGCGTTTCCGGGACAGCCTCCTACGAGCAGTACTTC	CASSVSGTASYEQYF
-	TRBV19	TRBJ2-1	-	TGTGCCAGTAGAACTGACATATACAATGAGCAGTTCTTC	CASRTDIYNEQFF
TRBD2	TRBV28	TRBJ2-3	-	TGTGCCAGCTCTAGCGGAACAGATACGCAGTATTTT	CASSSGTDTQYF
-	TRBV3-1/TRBV3-2	TRBJ2-7	-	TGTGCCAGCAGCTCAGGCGTCCCCTCTTACCACGAGCAGTACTTC	CASSSGVPSYHEQYF
-	TRBV21-1	TRBJ1-3	once	TGTGCCAGCAGCAAAGACCCAGCTGGAAACACCATATATTTT	CASSKDPAGNTIYF
-	TRBV5-5	TRBJ1-2	once	TGTGCCAGCAGCATGGGGGCCGGTAACTATGGCTACACCTTC	CASSMGAGNYGYTF
-	TRBV11-3	TRBJ2-3	-	TGTGCCAGCAGCTTAGATCGAGAAGTTACGCAGTATTTT	CASSLDREVTQYF